The clone carrying this T cell receptor (beta chain) was observed a few times. In TCRdb, the 5' RACE reads were re-called with MiXCR into one record per CDR3 protein. The sample consists of around 180,000 distinct CDR3 sequences, roughly 6.2% of them appearing once. The data originate from a study of T cells after yellow fever vaccination. The receptor was derived from a man in his late teens or twenties who received the YFV17D yellow fever vaccine. The starting material was CD4+ T cells sorted from PBMCs, obtained on the day of the first yellow fever vaccination.

The chain's CDR3 is CATSSPDRGNYGYTF. The CDR3 DNA is TGTGCCACCAGCAGCCCGGACAGGGGGAACTATGGCTACACCTTC. The rearrangement uses TRBV15 and TRBJ1-2; TRBD1 aligns across 10 bases. Germline V lookup: CDR1 LNHNV, CDR2 YYDKDF (reference sequence). CDR3 length: 15 amino acids. With 3 bases clipped from V and 2 bases from J, the junction kept 3 bases outside the gene matches.